This T cell receptor beta chain was captured by sequencing in a study of blood T cell repertoires in COVID-19. Participants came from roughly 24 US areas, aged roughly 18 to 90 years. Data came from immunoSEQ multiplex PCR; TCRdb stores just in-frame clones and leaves some out. This table holds approximately 140,000 clones, around four fifths found once. V was shortened by 3 bases and J by 0 bases, with 9 bases between the two germline ends. The CDR3 covers 14 residues. CDR1 is SGHTA and CDR2 is FQGNSA in the germline V gene. V usage is TRBV7-2 and J usage is TRBJ2-7; no firm D call. This sequence originates from a man aged 40-55 years with acute COVID-19. The specimen was PBMCs or T cells enriched from blood (not recorded which). The CDR3 region has the DNA TGTGCCAGCAGCTTCTATATCCTCTCCTACGAGCAGTACTTC. As protein: CASSFYILSYEQYF. Variable domain in full (rest from reference TRBV7-2 and TRBJ2-7): GAGVSQSPSNKVTEKGKDVELRCDPISGHTALYWYRQSLGQGLEFLIYFQGNSAPDKSGLPSDRFSAERTGGSVSTLTIQRTQQEDSAVYLCASSFYILSYEQYFGPGTRLTVT.